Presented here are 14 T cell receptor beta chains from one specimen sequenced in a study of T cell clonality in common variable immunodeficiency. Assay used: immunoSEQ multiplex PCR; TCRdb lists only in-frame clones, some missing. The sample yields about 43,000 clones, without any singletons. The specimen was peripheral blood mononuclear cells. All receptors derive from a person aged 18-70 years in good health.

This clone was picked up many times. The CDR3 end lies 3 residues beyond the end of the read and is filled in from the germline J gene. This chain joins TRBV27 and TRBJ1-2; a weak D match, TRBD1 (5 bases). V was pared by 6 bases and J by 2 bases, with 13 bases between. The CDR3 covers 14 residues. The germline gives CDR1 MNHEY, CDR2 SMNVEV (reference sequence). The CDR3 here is CASRGGGSNYGYTF. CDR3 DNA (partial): TGTGCCAGCAGGGGGGGAGGGTCGAACTATGGC.

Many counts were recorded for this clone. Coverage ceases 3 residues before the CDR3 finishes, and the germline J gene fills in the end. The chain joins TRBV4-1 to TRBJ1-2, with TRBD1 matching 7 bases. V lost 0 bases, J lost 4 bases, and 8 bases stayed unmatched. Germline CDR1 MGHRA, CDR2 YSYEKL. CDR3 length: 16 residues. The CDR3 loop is CASSQDTGVVIYGYTF. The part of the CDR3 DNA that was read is TGCGCCAGCAGCCAAGATACAGGGGTCGTTATCTATGGC.

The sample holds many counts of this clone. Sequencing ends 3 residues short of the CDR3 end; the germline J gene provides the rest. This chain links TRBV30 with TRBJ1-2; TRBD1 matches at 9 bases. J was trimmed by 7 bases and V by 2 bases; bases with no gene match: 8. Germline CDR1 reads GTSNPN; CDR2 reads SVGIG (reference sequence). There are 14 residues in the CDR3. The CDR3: CAWSPWGTGTGYTF. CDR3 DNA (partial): TGTGCCTGGAGTCCGTGGGGGACAGGGACTGGC. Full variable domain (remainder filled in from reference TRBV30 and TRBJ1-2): SQTIHQWPATLVQPVGSPLSLECTVEGTSNPNLYWYRQAAGRGLQLLFYSVGIGQISSEVPQNLSASRPQDRQFILSSKKLLLSDSGFYLCAWSPWGTGTGYTFGSGTRLTVV.

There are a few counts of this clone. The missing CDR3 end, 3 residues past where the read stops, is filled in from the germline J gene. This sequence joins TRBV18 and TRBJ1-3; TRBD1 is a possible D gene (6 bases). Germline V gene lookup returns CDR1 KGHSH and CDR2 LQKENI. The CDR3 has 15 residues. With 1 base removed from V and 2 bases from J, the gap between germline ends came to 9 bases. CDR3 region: CASSPLDSTGNTIYF. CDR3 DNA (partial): TGTGCCAGCTCACCACTGGACAGTACTGGAAACACC. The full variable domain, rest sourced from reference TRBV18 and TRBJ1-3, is NAGVMQNPRHLVRRRGQEARLRCSPMKGHSHVYWYRQLPEEGLKFMVYLQKENIIDESGMPKERFSAEFPKEGPSILRIQQVVRGDSAAYFCASSPLDSTGNTIYFGEGSWLTVV.

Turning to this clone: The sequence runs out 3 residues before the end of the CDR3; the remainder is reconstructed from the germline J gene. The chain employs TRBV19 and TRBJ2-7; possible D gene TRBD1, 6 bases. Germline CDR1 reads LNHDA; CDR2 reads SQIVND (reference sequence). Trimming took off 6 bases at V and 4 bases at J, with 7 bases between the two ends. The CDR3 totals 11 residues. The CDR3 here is CASSDRYEQYF. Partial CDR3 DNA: TGTGCCAGTAGCGACAGGTACGAG.

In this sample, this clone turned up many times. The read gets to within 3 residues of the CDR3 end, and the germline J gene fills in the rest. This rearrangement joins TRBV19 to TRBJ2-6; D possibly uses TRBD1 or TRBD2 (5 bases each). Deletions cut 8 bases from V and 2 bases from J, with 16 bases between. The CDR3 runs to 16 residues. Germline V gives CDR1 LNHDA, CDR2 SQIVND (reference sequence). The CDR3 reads CASFSRGVAGANVLTF. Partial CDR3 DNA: TGTGCCAGTTTTAGTAGGGGAGTGGCTGGGGCCAACGTC.

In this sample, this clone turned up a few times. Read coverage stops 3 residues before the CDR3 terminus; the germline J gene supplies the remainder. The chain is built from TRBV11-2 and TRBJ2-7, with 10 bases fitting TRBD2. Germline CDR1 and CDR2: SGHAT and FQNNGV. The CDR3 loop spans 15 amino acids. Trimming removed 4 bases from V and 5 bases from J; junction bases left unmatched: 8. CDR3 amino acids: CASSSASGSWNEQYF. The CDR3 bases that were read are TGTGCCAGCAGCTCGGCTAGCGGGAGTTGGAACGAG. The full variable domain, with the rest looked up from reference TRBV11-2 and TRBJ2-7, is EAGVAQSPRYKIIEKRQSVAFWCNPISGHATLYWYQQILGQGPKLLIQFQNNGVVDDSQLPKDRFSAERLKGVDSTLKIQPAKLEDSAVYLCASSSASGSWNEQYFGPGTRLTVT.

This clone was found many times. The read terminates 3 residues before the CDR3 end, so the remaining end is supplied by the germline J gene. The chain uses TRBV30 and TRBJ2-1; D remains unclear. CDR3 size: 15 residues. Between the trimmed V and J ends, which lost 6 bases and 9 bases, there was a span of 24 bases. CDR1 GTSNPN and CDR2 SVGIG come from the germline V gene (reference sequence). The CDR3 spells CACSLGFQRKGEQFF. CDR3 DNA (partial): TGTGCCTGTTCTCTGGGTTTCCAAAGAAAGGGTGAG. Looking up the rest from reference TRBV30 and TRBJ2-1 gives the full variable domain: SQTIHQWPATLVQPVGSPLSLECTVEGTSNPNLYWYRQAAGRGLQLLFYSVGIGQISSEVPQNLSASRPQDRQFILSSKKLLLSDSGFYLCACSLGFQRKGEQFFGPGTRLTVL.

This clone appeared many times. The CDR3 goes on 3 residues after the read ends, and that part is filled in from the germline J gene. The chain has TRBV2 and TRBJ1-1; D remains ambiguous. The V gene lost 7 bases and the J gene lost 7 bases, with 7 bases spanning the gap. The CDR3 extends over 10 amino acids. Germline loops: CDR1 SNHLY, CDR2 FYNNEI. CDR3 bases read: TGTGCCAGCATACAGCTTGAA. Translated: CASIQLE. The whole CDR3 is CASIQLEAFF.

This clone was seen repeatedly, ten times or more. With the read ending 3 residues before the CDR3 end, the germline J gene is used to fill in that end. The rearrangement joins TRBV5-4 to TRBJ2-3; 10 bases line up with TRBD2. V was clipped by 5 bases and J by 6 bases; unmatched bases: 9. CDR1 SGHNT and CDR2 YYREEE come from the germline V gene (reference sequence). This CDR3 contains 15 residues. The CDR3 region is CASRPSGRAGDTQYF. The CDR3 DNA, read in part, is TGTGCCAGCAGACCCAGCGGGAGGGCCGGGGATACG. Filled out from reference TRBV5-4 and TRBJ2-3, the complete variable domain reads ETGVTQSPTHLIKTRGQQVTLRCSSQSGHNTVSWYQQALGQGPQFIFQYYREEENGRGNFPPRFSGLQFPNYSSELNVNALELDDSALYLCASRPSGRAGDTQYFGPGTRLTVL.

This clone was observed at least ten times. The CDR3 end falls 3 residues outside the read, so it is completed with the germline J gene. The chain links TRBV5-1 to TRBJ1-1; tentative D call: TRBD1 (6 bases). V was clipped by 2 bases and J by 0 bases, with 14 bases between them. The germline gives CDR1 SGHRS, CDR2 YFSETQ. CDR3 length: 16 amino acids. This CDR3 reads CASSFRGRGMNTEAFF. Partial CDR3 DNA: TGCGCCAGCAGCTTCAGGGGTAGGGGGATGAACACTGAA.

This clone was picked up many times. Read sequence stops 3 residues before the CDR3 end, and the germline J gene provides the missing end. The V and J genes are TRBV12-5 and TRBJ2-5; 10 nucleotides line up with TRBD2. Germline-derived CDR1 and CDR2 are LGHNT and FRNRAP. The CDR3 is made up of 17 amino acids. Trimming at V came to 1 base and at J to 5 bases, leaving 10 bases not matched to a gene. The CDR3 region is CASGLDSTSGAIETQYF. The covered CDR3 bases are TGTGCTAGTGGTTTGGACTCCACTAGCGGGGCAATTGAGACC.

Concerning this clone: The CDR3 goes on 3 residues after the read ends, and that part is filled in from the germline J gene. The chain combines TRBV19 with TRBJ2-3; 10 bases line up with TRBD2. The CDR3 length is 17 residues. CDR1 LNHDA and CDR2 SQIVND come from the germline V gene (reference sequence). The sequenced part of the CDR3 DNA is TGTGCCAGTAGTATGCCGGGGCTAGCGGGAGCTCGGGAGACG. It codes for CASSMPGLAGARET. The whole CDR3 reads CASSMPGLAGARETQYF.

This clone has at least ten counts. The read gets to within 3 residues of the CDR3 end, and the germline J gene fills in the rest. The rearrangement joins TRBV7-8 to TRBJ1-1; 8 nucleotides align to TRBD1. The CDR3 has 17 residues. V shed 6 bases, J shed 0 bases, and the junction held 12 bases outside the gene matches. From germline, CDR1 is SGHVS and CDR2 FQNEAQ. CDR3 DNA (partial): TGTGCCAGCAGTTTAAGGGGTGGGGACAGGATGAACACTGAA. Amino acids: CASSLRGGDRMNTE. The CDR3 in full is CASSLRGGDRMNTEAFF.